This record concerns one T cell receptor beta chain sequence. Antigen specificity is unknown. This sample was included in a study of T cell responses to AZD1222 COVID-19 vaccine. Overall study context: Investigators merged groups given second doses at roughly 4 or roughly 12 weeks. Whole-study findings and limits: The donor cohort was predominantly white British with a female majority, and clonal diversity may have been underestimated. Samples come after the peak T cell response, not at day 14. The CD4 TCRs associated with vaccination extended across spike and predominated at 160-218 and 743-854.

Generated by immunoSEQ multiplex PCR, the TCRdb table keeps only in-frame clones and is missing some. Here the sample spans roughly 150,000 clones, around 90% being singletons. J gave up 5 bases and V 1 base, and 10 bases lay outside the gene matches. This CDR3 comprises 17 residues. Germline-derived CDR1 and CDR2 are MGHRA and YSYEKL. The rearrangement joins TRBV4-1 to TRBJ1-1; TRBD1 matches 10 bases. The sample in question was peripheral blood, obtained on day 0 of AZD1222 vaccination. The sequence was collected from an adult in good health. CDR3 amino acids: CASSQGPRTGGGTEAFF. The CDR3 coding sequence is TGCGCCAGCAGCCAAGGTCCTCGGACAGGGGGTGGAACTGAAGCTTTCTTT.